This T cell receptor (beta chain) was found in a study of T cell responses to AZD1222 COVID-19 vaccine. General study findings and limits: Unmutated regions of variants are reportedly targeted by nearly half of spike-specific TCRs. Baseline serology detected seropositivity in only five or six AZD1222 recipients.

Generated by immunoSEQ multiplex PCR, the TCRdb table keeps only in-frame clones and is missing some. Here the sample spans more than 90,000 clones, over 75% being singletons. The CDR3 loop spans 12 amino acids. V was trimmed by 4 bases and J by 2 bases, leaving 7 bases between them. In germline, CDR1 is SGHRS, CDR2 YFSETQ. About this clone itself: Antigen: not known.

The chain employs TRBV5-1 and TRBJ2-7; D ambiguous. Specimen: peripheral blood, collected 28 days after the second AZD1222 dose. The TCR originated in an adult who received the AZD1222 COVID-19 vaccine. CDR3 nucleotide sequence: TGCGCCAGCAGCCCGGAGACCTACGAGCAGTACTTC. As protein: CASSPETYEQYF.